Below, 4 T cell receptor beta chains from the same sample are listed, as sequenced in a study of siplizumab effects on memory and regulatory T cells. Sequencing used immunoSEQ multiplex PCR; TCRdb keeps in-frame clones, though not all of them. In the table there are 100,000 or so clones, about 93% of which are singletons. Sample: CD4+ T cells sorted from blood. Source of these receptors: a human donor in good health.

This chain uses TRBV5-1 with TRBJ1-4; 8 nucleotides match TRBD1. This CDR3 region has 15 residues. With 3 bases clipped from V and 5 bases from J, the junction kept 6 bases outside the gene matches. Germline V CDR1 and CDR2: SGHRS, YFSETQ. Here the CDR3 reads CASSWIQGANEKLFF. The CDR3 bases are TGCGCCAGCAGCTGGATCCAGGGGGCAAATGAAAAACTGTTTTTT.

J is TRBJ2-3 and V is TRBV9, with 9 nucleotides matching TRBD2. Germline trimming cut 6 bases from V and 0 bases from J; bases unmatched to any gene: 5. This CDR3 spans 15 amino acids. Germline-derived CDR1 and CDR2 are SGDLS and YYNGEE. CDR3: CASTRLAGSTDTQYF. The CDR3 nucleotides read TGTGCCAGCACTCGGCTAGCGGGGAGCACAGATACGCAGTATTTT.

The rearrangement links TRBV4-2 to TRBJ1-1, with D hard to call. The germline V and J ends were trimmed by 1 base and 0 bases, with 9 bases remaining between them. The CDR3 has 15 amino acids. Germline CDR1 LGHNA, CDR2 YNFKEQ. The CDR3 reads CASSQGKGLNTEAFF. CDR3 sequence (DNA): TGTGCCAGCAGCCAAGGCAAAGGGCTGAACACTGAAGCTTTCTTT.

This clone was observed a single time. Other DNA sequences from this sample encode an identical CDR3 as well. This chain uses TRBV18 with TRBJ1-5; perhaps TRBD1 as D (6 bases). The CDR3 runs to 14 residues. The V end lost 3 bases, the J end lost 2 bases, and 8 bases lay between the germline ends. Germline assignment: CDR1 KGHSH and CDR2 LQKENI. The CDR3 here is CASSPRQGNQPQHF. Here the CDR3 DNA reads TGTGCCAGCTCACCCAGACAGGGCAATCAGCCCCAGCATTTT.